This record looks at one T cell receptor (beta chain) sequence and its context. Clones were read by immunoSEQ multiplex PCR, and TCRdb kept only the in-frame ones, dropping some. This table holds a few hundred thousand clones, 88% found once. Germline CDR1 reads SGHTS; CDR2 reads YDEGEE. After removal of 3 bases from V and 0 bases from J, the junction contained 5 bases not matched to a gene. The CDR3 is 16 amino acids. The data stem from a study of blood T cell repertoires in COVID-19. Study information: Sources were T cells, B-cell-depleted T cells, or PBMCs; the material itself was cDNA or gDNA.

Cohort 3 recovered donors had two negative PCRs, clearance, or symptom resolution. The source is a woman in her forties or fifties who had recovered from COVID-19. Source material: PBMCs or T cells enriched from blood (not recorded which). The chain uses TRBV5-8 and TRBJ1-4; 7 positions match TRBD1. CDR3 protein: CASSSGTAATNEKLFF. CDR3 bases: TGTGCCAGCAGCTCCGGGACAGCTGCAACTAATGAAAAACTGTTTTTT.